This T cell receptor beta chain was documented in a study of blood T cell repertoires in COVID-19. The germline CDR1 and CDR2 sequences are LNHDA and SQIVND (reference sequence). The CDR3 runs 16 residues. Unmatched junction bases numbered 5, after V lost 4 bases and J lost 0 bases. Original analysis: Amplification of reference gene primers was used by the study to estimate nucleated cell counts. The assay was immunoSEQ multiplex PCR, and TCRdb's table has in-frame clones only and misses some. V and J calls plus clone size are reproduced from that table; the DNA served to infer D and trimming. The repertoire holds a few hundred thousand clones, more than 65% seen once, with roughly 3.1% in the top ten. Researchers sorted participants into cohorts using their self-reported clinical history.

The source of this sequence is a man aged 50 to 59 who had recovered from COVID-19. The sample comprised PBMCs or T cells enriched from blood (not recorded which). V and J are TRBV19 and TRBJ2-3; 9 bases line up with TRBD2. This chain's CDR3 is CASSTRSGGSTDTQYF. The CDR3 nucleotides are TGTGCCAGTAGTACAAGAAGCGGGGGGAGCACAGATACGCAGTATTTT. Using reference TRBV19 and TRBJ2-3 for the parts outside the CDR3, the full variable domain is DGGITQSPKYLFRKEGQNVTLSCEQNLNHDAMYWYRQDPGQGLRLIYYSQIVNDFQKGDIAEGYSVSREKKESFPLTVTSAQKNPTAFYLCASSTRSGGSTDTQYFGPGTRLTVL.